This TCR beta chain was documented in a study of cytomegalovirus exposure and HLA in healthy donors. Overall study findings and caveats: A previous analysis found most TCR beta V segments productive roughly 87% or roughly 30% of the time. A later analysis found most CMV-associated TCR beta chains apparently HLA-restricted.

Sampled while nominally healthy, donors likely had unrecorded immune exposures. This clone was observed once. Antigen unknown. CDR1 MNHEY and CDR2 SVGAGI come from the germline V gene. The CDR3 has 15 amino acids. After removal of 2 bases from V and 4 bases from J, the junction contained 6 bases not matched to a gene. Amplification used 60 Vbeta primers and 13 Jbeta primers. TCRdb's table, derived via immunoSEQ multiplex PCR, lists solely in-frame clones and lacks some. In the table there are roughly 120,000 clones, over 75% of which are singletons. V gene TRBV6-5 combines with J gene TRBJ2-3; 7 bases match TRBD2. The specimen was PBMCs. This receptor was obtained from a man in his late teens or twenties in good health and CMV-seropositive. CDR3 protein: CASSYLLARADTQYF. For the CDR3, the DNA is TGTGCCAGCAGTTACCTACTAGCGAGGGCAGATACGCAGTATTTT.